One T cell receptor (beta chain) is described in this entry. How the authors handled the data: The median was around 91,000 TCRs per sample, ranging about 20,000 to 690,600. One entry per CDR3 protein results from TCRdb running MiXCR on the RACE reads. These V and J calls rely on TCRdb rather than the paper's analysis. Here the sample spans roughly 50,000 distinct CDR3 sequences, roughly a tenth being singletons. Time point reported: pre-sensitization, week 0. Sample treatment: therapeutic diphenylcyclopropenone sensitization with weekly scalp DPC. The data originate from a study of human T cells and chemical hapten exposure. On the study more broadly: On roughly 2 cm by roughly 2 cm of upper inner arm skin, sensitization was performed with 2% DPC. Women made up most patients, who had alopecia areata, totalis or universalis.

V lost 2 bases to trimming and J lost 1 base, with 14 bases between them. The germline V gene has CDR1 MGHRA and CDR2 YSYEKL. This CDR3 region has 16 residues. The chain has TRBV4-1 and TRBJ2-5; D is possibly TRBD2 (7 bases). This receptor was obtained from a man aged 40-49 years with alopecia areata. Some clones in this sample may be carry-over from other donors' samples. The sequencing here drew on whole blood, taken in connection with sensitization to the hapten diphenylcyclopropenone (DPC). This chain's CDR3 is CASSQTVGGVQETQYF. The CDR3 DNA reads TGCGCCAGCAGCCAAACCGTAGGGGGGGTCCAAGAGACCCAGTACTTC.